The clone carrying this TCR beta chain appeared a few times. Normal lung sampling was at least 3 cm from the tumour, as distant as possible. CDR3 length equals 18 residues. The V end lost 2 bases, the J end lost 0 bases, and 17 bases lay between the germline ends. Germline-derived CDR1 and CDR2 are MNHEY and SMNVEV (reference sequence). This sample was taken from a study of immune cell composition in non-small cell lung cancer. The protocol was immunoSEQ multiplex PCR, while the TCRdb copy is restricted to in-frame clones and leaves out a portion. Here the sample spans around 5,000 clones, 55% to 80% being singletons.

Material for sequencing was non-adjacent lung tissue. The chain links TRBV27 to TRBJ1-5, with D maybe TRBD1 (6 bases). This TCR came from a human donor with non-small cell lung cancer. CDR3 protein: CASSLRGGLSHSNQPQHF. As DNA, the CDR3 is TGTGCCAGCAGTTTAAGGGGGGGCCTATCGCATAGCAATCAGCCCCAGCATTTT.